The 21 T cell receptor beta chains below come from one sample, sequenced in a study of blood T cell repertoires in COVID-19. Libraries were prepared by immunoSEQ multiplex PCR; TCRdb keeps only in-frame clonotypes and omits some of them. The sample includes around 330,000 clones, around 90% of them seen just once. Sequences were obtained from PBMCs or T cells enriched from blood (not recorded which). The receptors derive from a man between 60 and 75 years old who had recovered from COVID-19.

CDR3 coding DNA: TGCGCCAGCAGCTTGGCCTCCGGGACTAGGACCAATGAGCAGTTCTTC. Translating it yields CASSLASGTRTNEQFF. The chain employs TRBV5-1 and TRBJ2-1; 8 bases agree with TRBD2. The trim removed 0 bases at V and 6 bases at J, leaving 8 bases unmatched. The germline V gene encodes CDR1 SGHRS and CDR2 YFSETQ. The length of the CDR3 is 16 residues.

CDR3 in amino acids: CASRDRVSQPQHF. CDR3 nucleotides: TGTGCCAGTAGGGACAGGGTAAGTCAGCCCCAGCATTTT. The rearrangement uses TRBV19 and TRBJ1-5; 8 bases map to TRBD1. The V segment lost 6 bases and the J segment 6 bases; nucleotides outside the gene matches: 4. The CDR3 extends over 13 amino acids. Germline V gene sequence: CDR1 LNHDA, CDR2 SQIVND (reference sequence). Based on the CDR3 plus reference TRBV19 and TRBJ1-5, the full variable domain is DGGITQSPKYLFRKEGQNVTLSCEQNLNHDAMYWYRQDPGQGLRLIYYSQIVNDFQKGDIAEGYSVSREKKESFPLTVTSAQKNPTAFYLCASRDRVSQPQHFGDGTRLSIL.

The chain links TRBV24-1 to TRBJ1-2; the match to TRBD1 covers 10 bases. The V segment lost 2 bases and the J segment 8 bases; nucleotides outside the gene matches: 7. The length of the CDR3 is 15 residues. The V gene's germline CDR1 is KGHDR and CDR2 SFDVKD. The CDR3 DNA is TGTGCCACCAGTGATTCCGCGACAGGGGGCCGCGGCTACACCTTC. It specifies CATSDSATGGRGYTF.

The V gene is TRBV21-1, the J gene TRBJ1-2. TRBV21-1 is labeled a pseudogene. The CDR3 is made up of 13 amino acids. The CDR3 DNA reads TGTGCCAGCAGCAAGGGAGATATCTATGGCTACACCTTC. As protein: CASSKGDIYGYTF.

The chain employs TRBV4-1 and TRBJ1-1, with TRBD1 identical over 7 bases. CDR3 size: 14 residues. Germline V CDR1 and CDR2: MGHRA, YSYEKL. V shed 4 bases, J shed 5 bases, and the junction held 7 bases outside the gene matches. In DNA form, the CDR3 reads TGCGCCAGCAGCCCCGACAGGGTGGGAACTGAAGCTTTCTTT. It codes for CASSPDRVGTEAFF.

This clone appeared a few times. The V and J genes are TRBV30 and TRBJ1-1; D is possibly TRBD1 (6 bases). Germline V gives CDR1 GTSNPN, CDR2 SVGIG (reference sequence). The CDR3 contains 14 residues. Trimming took off 2 bases at V and 5 bases at J, with 15 bases between the two ends. The chain's CDR3 is CAWSKGQGNTEAFF. In DNA, the CDR3 is TGTGCCTGGAGTAAGGGGCAGGGGAATACTGAAGCTTTCTTT.

V usage is TRBV27 and J usage is TRBJ2-7; D perhaps matches TRBD1 (5 bases). CDR1 is MNHEY, CDR2 SMNVEV, per germline (reference sequence). V was shortened by 6 bases and J by 4 bases, with 13 bases between the two germline ends. The CDR3 covers 13 residues. Here the CDR3 DNA reads TGTGCCAGCAGGCCAGGGCTAACATACGAGCAGTACTTC. Translation gives CASRPGLTYEQYF.

V usage is TRBV6-5 and J usage is TRBJ1-1; 9 bases align to TRBD1. The CDR3 spans 15 residues. V trimming: 5 bases; J trimming: 2 bases; junction bases outside the gene matches: 6. Germline V CDR1 and CDR2: MNHEY, SVGAGI. As DNA, the CDR3 is TGTGCCAGCAGTCTCCGGACAGGGGCAAACACTGAAGCTTTCTTT. Its protein is CASSLRTGANTEAFF.

The rearrangement joins TRBV19 to TRBJ2-7; weak D call: TRBD2 (6 bases). The CDR3 runs to 12 residues. Deletions cut 5 bases from V and 7 bases from J, with 12 bases between. Germline V lookup: CDR1 LNHDA, CDR2 SQIVND (reference sequence). CDR3 sequence reads: CASSVGRTEQYF. CDR3 coding DNA: TGTGCCAGTAGTGTGGGGAGGACTGAGCAGTACTTC.

This rearrangement joins TRBV27 to TRBJ2-5, with 11 bases matching TRBD2. This CDR3 region has 14 residues. Per germline, CDR1 MNHEY and CDR2 SMNVEV (reference sequence). Germline trimming cut 6 bases from V and 5 bases from J; bases unmatched to any gene: 5. The CDR3 reads CASRLAGVGETQYF. DNA of the CDR3: TGTGCCAGCAGACTAGCGGGAGTGGGGGAGACCCAGTACTTC.

The chain uses TRBV5-1 and TRBJ2-3; a weak D match, TRBD1 (6 bases). There are 13 residues in the CDR3. V was cut by 2 bases and J by 5 bases, with 9 bases left in between. Germline-derived CDR1 and CDR2 are SGHRS and YFSETQ. This CDR3 reads CASSFWGRDTQYF. The CDR3 DNA reads TGCGCCAGCAGCTTTTGGGGGCGAGATACGCAGTATTTT.

For the CDR3, the DNA is TGTGCCAGCAGGCAACAGGGGTTCGGGAGTGGCTACACCTTC. Translation: CASRQQGFGSGYTF. The V call is TRBV28, the J call TRBJ1-2, with 7 bases aligning to TRBD1. V shed 6 bases and J 7 bases; nucleotides not matched to a gene: 11. This CDR3 is 14 amino acids long. The V gene's germline CDR1 is MDHEN and CDR2 SYDVKM.

The chain recombines TRBV7-2 with TRBJ1-5; D unresolved. This CDR3 has 15 amino acids. Germline V gene data show CDR1 as SGHTA and CDR2 as FQGNSA. The V end lost 5 bases, the J end lost 0 bases, and 11 bases lay between the germline ends. The CDR3: CASSARVNSNQPQHF. In DNA, the CDR3 is TGTGCCAGCAGCGCTCGGGTAAATAGCAATCAGCCCCAGCATTTT.

This sequence joins TRBV3-1 (or the pseudogene TRBV3-2) and TRBJ2-1; D might be TRBD2 (6 bases). CDR1 is LGHDT and CDR2 is YNNKEL in the germline V gene (reference sequence). The CDR3 contains 15 residues. V shed 2 bases and J shed 4 bases, with 12 bases lying between them. CDR3 in DNA: TGTGCCAGCAGCCAACTCCCGGGACTGTACAATGAGCAGTTCTTC. It specifies CASSQLPGLYNEQFF.

The rearrangement uses TRBV7-3 and TRBJ1-2; 8 bases are a match to TRBD1. There are 14 residues in the CDR3. Looked up from germline, CDR1 is SGHTA and CDR2 is FQGTGA. J gave up 4 bases and V 5 bases, and 6 bases lay outside the gene matches. CDR3 coding DNA: TGTGCCAGCAGCATCGGACAGGGAGGCTATGGCTACACCTTC. This sequence encodes CASSIGQGGYGYTF.

The table lists this clone with a count of one. This chain uses TRBV4-1 with TRBJ2-1, with 9 bases matching TRBD1. V dropped 3 bases and J dropped 5; count of bases not matched to a gene: 8. The CDR3 has 16 residues. Germline CDR1 and CDR2: MGHRA and YSYEKL. Here the CDR3 reads CASSQNGGTGNNEQFF. The DNA of the CDR3 is TGCGCCAGCAGCCAGAACGGGGGGACAGGGAACAATGAGCAGTTCTTC.

The rearrangement joins TRBV6-4 to TRBJ2-1, with TRBD2 identical over 8 bases. V trimming: 0 bases; J trimming: 4 bases; junction bases outside the gene matches: 5. Germline lookup yields CDR1 MRHNA and CDR2 SNTAGT. The CDR3 runs to 16 residues. CDR3 region: CASSDSAASGYNEQFF. CDR3 in DNA: TGTGCCAGCAGTGACTCGGCGGCTAGCGGGTACAATGAGCAGTTCTTC.

The chain is built from TRBV19 and TRBJ2-1; 9 bases line up with TRBD2. Germline assignment: CDR1 LNHDA and CDR2 SQIVND (reference sequence). The CDR3 is 14 residues long. J lost 5 bases, V lost 1 base, and 0 bases had no gene match. CDR3 in DNA: TGTGCCAGTAGTATAGTAGCGGGGGACAATGAGCAGTTCTTC. It is translated as CASSIVAGDNEQFF.

V and J are TRBV7-9 and TRBJ1-3, with 8 bases lining up with TRBD1. J was trimmed by 1 base and V by 3 bases; bases with no gene match: 2. Germline V gene sequence: CDR1 SEHNR, CDR2 FQNEAQ (reference sequence). The CDR3 extends over 15 amino acids. The CDR3 is CASSLTGESGNTIYF. In DNA form, the CDR3 reads TGTGCCAGCAGCTTGACAGGGGAGTCTGGAAACACCATATATTTT.

The gene calls are TRBV11-2 and TRBJ2-1, with 9 nucleotides matching TRBD2. After removal of 3 bases from V and 10 bases from J, the junction contained 4 bases not matched to a gene. The CDR3 runs 13 residues. Germline V gene sequence: CDR1 SGHAT, CDR2 FQNNGV. The DNA for the CDR3 is TGTGCCAGCAGCTTGGGGCTAGCGGGAGAGCAGTTCTTC. The encoded protein is CASSLGLAGEQFF.

This clone was seen only a few times. V and J are TRBV9 and TRBJ1-1; D unclear. The CDR3 totals 17 residues. Germline-derived CDR1 and CDR2 are SGDLS and YYNGEE. The ends were cut back, 0 bases at V and 0 bases at J, with 15 bases in the middle. CDR3 bases: TGTGCCAGCAGCGTAGCGGGGTCTGTGACACTGAACACTGAAGCTTTCTTT. It specifies CASSVAGSVTLNTEAFF. Variable domain in full (rest from reference TRBV9 and TRBJ1-1): DSGVTQTPKHLITATGQRVTLRCSPRSGDLSVYWYQQSLDQGLQFLIQYYNGEERAKGNILERFSAQQFPDLHSELNLSSLELGDSALYFCASSVAGSVTLNTEAFFGQGTRLTVV.